These 21 T cell receptor beta chains originate from one sample sequenced in a study of tumor-infiltrating lymphocytes in localized non-small cell lung cancer. Using immunoSEQ multiplex PCR, the repertoire was profiled, and TCRdb retains in-frame clones only, with some absent. The sample holds about 24,000 clones; roughly two thirds are singletons and the top ten take less than 6.5%. Specimen: lung tumor tissue. These receptors all come from a human donor with non-small cell lung cancer.

The V gene is TRBV2, the J gene TRBJ2-1; 12 positions match TRBD1. CDR3 length: 16 residues. CDR1 is SNHLY, CDR2 FYNNEI, per germline. Trimming at V came to 6 bases and at J to 7 bases, leaving 10 bases not matched to a gene. The CDR3 bases are TGTGCCAGCAGCGTTCCGGGACAGGGGGCGAGTAATGAGCAGTTCTTC. This sequence encodes CASSVPGQGASNEQFF.

This chain links TRBV6-1 with TRBJ2-1, with D perhaps TRBD1 (5 bases). Germline assignment: CDR1 MNHNS and CDR2 SASEGT. This CDR3 comprises 15 residues. The V end was cut by 3 bases, the J end by 5 bases, with 14 bases between. The CDR3 DNA is TGTGCCAGCAGTGAGTATCCAGGGTCCAACAATGAGCAGTTCTTC. Translated, it gives CASSEYPGSNNEQFF.

The chain combines TRBV6-1 with TRBJ1-1; D is undetermined. Germline CDR1 reads MNHNS; CDR2 reads SASEGT. The CDR3 length is 12 residues. Trimming left V 7 bases short and J 5 bases short, with 11 bases between. The DNA of the CDR3 is TGTGCCAGCAACTGGGTTGAGACTGAAGCTTTCTTT. Its protein product is CASNWVETEAFF.

This clone was observed a few times. The rearrangement links TRBV28 to TRBJ2-7; D call uncertain. Trimming removed 3 bases at V and 8 bases at J, with 20 bases between. The V gene's germline CDR1 is MDHEN and CDR2 SYDVKM. The CDR3 runs 15 residues. CDR3 protein: CASSLARDRLAKQYF. CDR3 sequence (DNA): TGTGCCAGCAGTTTGGCCCGAGATCGTCTGGCGAAGCAGTACTTC.

The chain combines TRBV2 with TRBJ1-1; unclear D gene. CDR1 SNHLY and CDR2 FYNNEI come from the germline V gene. There are 13 residues in the CDR3. Trimming shortened V by 0 bases and J by 2 bases, and 4 bases separated the two germline ends. The CDR3 loop is CASSEAHNTEAFF. Written as DNA, the CDR3 is TGTGCCAGCAGTGAAGCGCATAACACTGAAGCTTTCTTT. Based on the CDR3 plus reference TRBV2 and TRBJ1-1, the full variable domain is EPEVTQTPSHQVTQMGQEVILRCVPISNHLYFYWYRQILGQKVEFLVSFYNNEISEKSEIFDDQFSVERPDGSNFTLKIRSTKLEDSAMYFCASSEAHNTEAFFGQGTRLTVV.

V usage is TRBV6-4 and J usage is TRBJ1-5; TRBD1 is a possible D gene (6 bases). V was clipped by 7 bases and J by 7 bases, with 20 bases between them. The CDR3 totals 15 residues. Per the germline V gene, CDR1 is MRHNA and CDR2 is SNTAGT. The DNA of the CDR3 is TGTGCCAGCACTCCAGGTAGGGGGGCGGGACAGCCCCAGCATTTT. It yields the protein CASTPGRGAGQPQHF.

This chain uses TRBV11-3 with TRBJ2-1; tentative D call: TRBD1 (5 bases). Between the trimmed V and J ends, which lost 4 bases and 4 bases, there was a span of 11 bases. The CDR3 loop spans 14 amino acids. In germline, CDR1 is SGHNT, CDR2 YENEEA. The CDR3 DNA reads as TGTGCCAGCAGCTCTGGACACCTATACAATGAGCAGTTCTTC. Its translation is CASSSGHLYNEQFF.

The chain combines TRBV28 with TRBJ1-1; D possibly corresponds to TRBD1 (5 bases). Germline V gives CDR1 MDHEN, CDR2 SYDVKM. V was cut by 5 bases and J by 1 base, with 17 bases left in between. This CDR3 has 16 residues. This CDR3 reads CASSRRKSGRNTEAFF. The CDR3 DNA sequence: TGTGCCAGCAGTCGACGAAAATCGGGACGGAACACTGAAGCTTTCTTT.

V usage is TRBV29-1 and J usage is TRBJ2-7, with 9 nucleotides matching TRBD1. This CDR3 region has 13 residues. J gave up 5 bases and V 6 bases, and 8 bases lay outside the gene matches. The germline gives CDR1 SQVTM, CDR2 ANQGSEA. The CDR3 bases are TGCAGCGTAAGCGGGACAGGGTTGGACGAGCAGTACTTC. It translates to CSVSGTGLDEQYF.

This chain connects TRBV7-9 to TRBJ2-1; 9 bases fit TRBD2. J lost 1 base, V lost 3 bases, and 4 bases had no gene match. The V gene's germline CDR1 is SEHNR and CDR2 FQNEAQ (reference sequence). The CDR3 spans 16 residues. The CDR3 here is CASSFSGRGSYNEQFF. CDR3 DNA: TGTGCCAGCAGCTTTAGCGGGAGAGGGTCCTACAATGAGCAGTTCTTC. Looking up the rest from reference TRBV7-9 and TRBJ2-1 gives the full variable domain: DTGVSQNPRHKITKRGQNVTFRCDPISEHNRLYWYRQTLGQGPEFLTYFQNEAQLEKSRLLSDRFSAERPKGSFSTLEIQRTEQGDSAMYLCASSFSGRGSYNEQFFGPGTRLTVL.

The chain joins TRBV19 to TRBJ2-2; maybe TRBD1 (6 bases). This CDR3 comprises 15 residues. Trimming left V 4 bases short and J 5 bases short, with 14 bases between. Germline V lookup: CDR1 LNHDA, CDR2 SQIVND (reference sequence). The CDR3 spells CASSTSGVKTGELFF. The CDR3 DNA reads TGTGCCAGTAGTACTTCAGGGGTCAAGACCGGGGAGCTGTTTTTT.

The V call is TRBV4-2, the J call TRBJ2-2, with 13 bases aligning to TRBD2. V shed 5 bases and J 6 bases; nucleotides not matched to a gene: 6. The germline V gene has CDR1 LGHNA and CDR2 YNFKEQ. The CDR3 loop spans 16 amino acids. The CDR3 loop is CASSELAGGPPGELFF. CDR3 in DNA: TGTGCCAGCAGCGAACTAGCGGGAGGGCCTCCCGGGGAGCTGTTTTTT.

V gene TRBV30 combines with J gene TRBJ2-7; D may match TRBD1 or TRBD2 (5 bases each). Deletions cut 3 bases from V and 2 bases from J, with 11 bases between. The germline CDR1 and CDR2 sequences are GTSNPN and SVGIG (reference sequence). The CDR3 is 13 amino acids. CDR3 residues: CAWSRGPPYEQYF. The CDR3 DNA follows: TGTGCCTGGAGCCGGGGCCCTCCCTACGAGCAGTACTTC.

V gene TRBV7-2 combines with J gene TRBJ2-3; TRBD2 matches 8 bases. CDR1 is SGHTA, CDR2 FQGNSA, per germline. J lost 7 bases, V lost 1 base, and 16 bases had no gene match. The CDR3 length is 18 residues. CDR3 bases: TGTGCCAGCAGCTTAGTAGGGACTAGTTTTCGGGGGACCTATACGCAGTATTTT. Protein product: CASSLVGTSFRGTYTQYF.

This clone counts as medium-sized (0.01 to 0.1%). The rearrangement links TRBV21-1 to TRBJ2-7; the table's D call of TRBD1 was not tested on the DNA. TRBV21-1 has pseudogene status. The length of the CDR3 is 17 residues. This chain's CDR3 is CASSQPRDRVLTYEQYF. The CDR3 region has the DNA TGTGCCAGCAGCCAACCCCGGGACAGGGTATTAACCTACGAGCAGTACTTC.

The rearrangement links TRBV11-3 to TRBJ2-1; a possible D gene is TRBD1 (5 bases). V dropped 1 base and J dropped 8 bases, with 6 bases sitting between them. The CDR3 has 12 residues. Per germline, CDR1 SGHNT and CDR2 YENEEA. The CDR3 sequence: CASSLVGDEQFF. The CDR3 DNA reads TGTGCCAGCAGCTTAGTAGGGGATGAGCAGTTCTTC.

The chain uses TRBV2 and TRBJ2-1; 10 bases agree with TRBD2. CDR3 length: 15 amino acids. V was clipped by 5 bases and J by 9 bases; unmatched bases: 10. Looked up from germline, CDR1 is SNHLY and CDR2 is FYNNEI. In DNA, the CDR3 is TGTGCCAGCAGTTCCCTTCTAGCGGGAGAGGTTGAGCAGTTCTTC. Protein: CASSSLLAGEVEQFF.

The V gene is TRBV4-2, the J gene TRBJ2-1, with a weak D call TRBD2 (5 bases). Germline V lookup: CDR1 LGHNA, CDR2 YNFKEQ. V lost 0 bases and J lost 8, with 14 bases in between. The CDR3 totals 15 residues. The CDR3 here is CASSQELGVLDEQFF. For the CDR3, the DNA is TGTGCCAGCAGCCAAGAGCTCGGGGTTTTGGATGAGCAGTTCTTC.

The rearrangement uses TRBV5-1 and TRBJ2-1, with D possibly TRBD2 on 7 matching bases. The CDR3 runs to 14 residues. Trimming cost V 4 bases and J 8 bases, with 16 bases left between them. From germline, CDR1 is SGHRS and CDR2 YFSETQ. The chain's CDR3 is CASSPGGGSDEQFF. The CDR3 nucleotides are TGCGCCAGCAGCCCGGGGGGCGGGAGCGATGAGCAGTTCTTC.

This clone has a single count. V usage is TRBV27 and J usage is TRBJ1-5; D gene ambiguous. V was clipped by 6 bases and J by 9 bases, with 15 bases between them. The CDR3 loop spans 13 amino acids. The germline gives CDR1 MNHEY, CDR2 SMNVEV (reference sequence). CDR3 sequence reads: CASSRVVRGPQHF. The CDR3 nucleotides read TGTGCCAGCAGCCGCGTTGTGCGTGGGCCCCAGCATTTT.

The chain uses TRBV6-1 and TRBJ2-3; TRBD2 agrees at 9 bases. Trimming at V came to 7 bases and at J to 6 bases, leaving 8 bases not matched to a gene. The CDR3 length is 14 residues. Per the germline V gene, CDR1 is MNHNS and CDR2 is SASEGT. The CDR3 is CASTLGLAADTQYF. CDR3 DNA: TGTGCCAGCACTTTGGGACTAGCTGCGGATACGCAGTATTTT.